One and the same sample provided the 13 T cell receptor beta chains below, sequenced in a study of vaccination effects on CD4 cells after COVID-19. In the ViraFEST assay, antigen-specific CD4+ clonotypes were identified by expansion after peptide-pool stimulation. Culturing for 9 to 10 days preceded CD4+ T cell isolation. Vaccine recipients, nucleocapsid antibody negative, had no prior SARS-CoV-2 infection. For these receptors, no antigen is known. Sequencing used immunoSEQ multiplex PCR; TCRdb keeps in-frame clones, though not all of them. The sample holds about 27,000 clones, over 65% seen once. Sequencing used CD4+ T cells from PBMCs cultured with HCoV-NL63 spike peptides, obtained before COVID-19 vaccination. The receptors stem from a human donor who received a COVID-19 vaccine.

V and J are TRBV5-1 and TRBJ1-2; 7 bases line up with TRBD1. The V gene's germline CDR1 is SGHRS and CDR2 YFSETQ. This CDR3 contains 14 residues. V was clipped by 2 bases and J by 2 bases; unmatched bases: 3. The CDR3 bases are TGCGCCAGCAGCTTTACAGGGGACAACTATGGCTACACCTTC. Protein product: CASSFTGDNYGYTF.

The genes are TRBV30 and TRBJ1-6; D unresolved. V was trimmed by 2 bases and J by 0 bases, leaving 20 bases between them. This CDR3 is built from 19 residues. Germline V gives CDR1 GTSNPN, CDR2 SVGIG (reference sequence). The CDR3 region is CAWSTRLTAGSSYNSPLHF. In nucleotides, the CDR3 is TGTGCCTGGAGTACCCGCCTAACAGCCGGGAGCTCCTATAATTCACCCCTCCACTTT.

The CDR3 DNA is TGTGCCAGCAGCTTATCCGCCTCCTACGAGCAGTACTTC. It encodes CASSLSASYEQYF. The chain couples TRBV7-2 to TRBJ2-7; D call uncertain. CDR3 length equals 13 residues. Trimming removed 2 bases from V and 0 bases from J, with 5 bases in between. Germline lookup yields CDR1 SGHTA and CDR2 FQGNSA.

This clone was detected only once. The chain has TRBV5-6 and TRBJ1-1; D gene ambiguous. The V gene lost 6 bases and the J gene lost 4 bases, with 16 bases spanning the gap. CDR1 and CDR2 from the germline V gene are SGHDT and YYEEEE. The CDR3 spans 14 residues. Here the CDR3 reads CASTLTGLRTEAFF. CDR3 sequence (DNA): TGTGCCAGCACACTTACCGGTCTGCGCACTGAAGCTTTCTTT.

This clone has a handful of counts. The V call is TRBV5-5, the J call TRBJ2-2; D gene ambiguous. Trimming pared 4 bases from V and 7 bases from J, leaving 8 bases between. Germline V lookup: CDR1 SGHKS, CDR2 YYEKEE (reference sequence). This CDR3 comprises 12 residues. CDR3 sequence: CASSHVFGELFF. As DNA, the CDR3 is TGTGCCAGCAGCCATGTTTTCGGGGAGCTGTTTTTT. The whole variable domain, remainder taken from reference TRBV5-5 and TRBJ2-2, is DAGVTQSPTHLIKTRGQQVTLRCSPISGHKSVSWYQQVLGQGPQFIFQYYEKEERGRGNFPDRFSARQFPNYSSELNVNALLLGDSALYLCASSHVFGELFFGEGSRLTVL.

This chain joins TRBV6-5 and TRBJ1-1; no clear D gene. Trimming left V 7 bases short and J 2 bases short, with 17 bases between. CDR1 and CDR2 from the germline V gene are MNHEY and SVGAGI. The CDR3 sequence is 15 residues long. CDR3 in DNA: TGTGCCAGCAAGATGGACGGAATACCTAACACTGAAGCTTTCTTT. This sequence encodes CASKMDGIPNTEAFF.

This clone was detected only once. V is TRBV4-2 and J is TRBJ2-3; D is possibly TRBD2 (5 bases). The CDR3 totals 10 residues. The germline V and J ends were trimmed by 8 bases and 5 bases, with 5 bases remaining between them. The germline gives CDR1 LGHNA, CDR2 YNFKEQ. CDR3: CASEGDTQYF. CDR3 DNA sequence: TGTGCCAGCGAGGGAGATACGCAGTATTTT.

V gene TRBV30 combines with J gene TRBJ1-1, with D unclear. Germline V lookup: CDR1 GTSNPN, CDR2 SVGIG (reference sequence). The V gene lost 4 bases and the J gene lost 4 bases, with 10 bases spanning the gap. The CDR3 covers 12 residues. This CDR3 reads CAWNFRVTEAFF. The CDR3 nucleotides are TGTGCCTGGAATTTCCGAGTCACTGAAGCTTTCTTT.

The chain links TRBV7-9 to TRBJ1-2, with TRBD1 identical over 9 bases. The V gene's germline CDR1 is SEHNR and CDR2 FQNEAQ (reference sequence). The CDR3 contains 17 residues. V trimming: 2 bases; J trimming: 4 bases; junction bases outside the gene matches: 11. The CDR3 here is CASSLRGDRAVVYGYTF. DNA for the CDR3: TGTGCCAGCAGCTTACGTGGGGACAGGGCGGTCGTCTATGGCTACACCTTC.

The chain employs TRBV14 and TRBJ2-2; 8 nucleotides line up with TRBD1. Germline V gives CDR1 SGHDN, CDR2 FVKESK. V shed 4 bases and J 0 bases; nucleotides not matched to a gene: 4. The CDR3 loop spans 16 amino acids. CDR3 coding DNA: TGTGCCAGCAGCCCCCCGACAGGGGCGAACACCGGGGAGCTGTTTTTT. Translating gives CASSPPTGANTGELFF.

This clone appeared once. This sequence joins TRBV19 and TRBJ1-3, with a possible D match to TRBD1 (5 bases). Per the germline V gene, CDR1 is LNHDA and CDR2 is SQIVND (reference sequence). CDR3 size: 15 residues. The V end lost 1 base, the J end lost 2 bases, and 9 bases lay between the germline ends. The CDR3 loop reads CASSIAPGAGNTIYF. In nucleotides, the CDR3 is TGTGCCAGTAGTATAGCCCCGGGGGCTGGAAACACCATATATTTT.

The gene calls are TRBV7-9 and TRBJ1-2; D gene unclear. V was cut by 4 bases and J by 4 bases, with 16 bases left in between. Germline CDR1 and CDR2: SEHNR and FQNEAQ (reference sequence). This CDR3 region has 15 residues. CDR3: CASSSRAGQTYGYTF. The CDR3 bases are TGTGCCAGCAGCTCCCGGGCAGGCCAGACCTATGGCTACACCTTC.

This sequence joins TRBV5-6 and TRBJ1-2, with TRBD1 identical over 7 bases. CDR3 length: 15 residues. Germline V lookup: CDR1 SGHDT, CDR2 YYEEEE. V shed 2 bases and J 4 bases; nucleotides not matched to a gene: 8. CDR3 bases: TGTGCCAGCAGCTTTGGGACAGCGTTGTTCTATGGCTACACCTTC. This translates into CASSFGTALFYGYTF.